This TCR beta chain is drawn from a study of blood T cell repertoires in COVID-19 (dated by TCRdb to about 2020). About the investigation overall: Samples from collaborators originated in the United States, Italy and Spain and spanned both the acute and convalescent phases of COVID-19. The prospective study material was composed of cDNA or gDNA derived from T cells, B-cell-depleted T cells, or PBMCs. Deeply sampled blood TCRbeta repertoires from subjects exposed to, actively infected with, or recovered from COVID-19 were included in the dataset. The repertoires were made available in a free public database intended to serve as a resource for research on the immune response to SARS-CoV-2. Samples came from the ongoing ImmuneRACE study (first 160 participants) plus 1,254 subjects from 6 global collaborators. A de-identified subject ID, COVID-19 status, age in years and sex were almost always included in the sample metadata. HLA class I and class II types, where available, came from metadata supplied by the sample provider rather than from assay-based typing. On the study overall, not on this receptor specifically: How much clinical and demographic metadata was included differed by source and by participant, and the metadata was provided uncurated.

TCRbeta CDR3 regions were amplified from genomic DNA by means of the immunoSEQ Assay, a bias-controlled multiplex PCR. Per the original workflow: The number of nucleated cells in each sample was estimated by amplification of reference gene primers within the assay. To quantify the absolute abundance of each unique TCRbeta CDR3 rearrangement, sequence reads were collapsed and filtered. For each sample, productive Simpson clonality was calculated as the square root of Simpson's diversity index over productive rearrangements. The clones in this table, taken by TCRdb from immuneACCESS, are in-frame only. Not every clone is retained; where verified, under half of the shortfall comes from an unresolved V gene, and the cause of the rest is unknown. D and trimming were read from the DNA, whereas the V and J calls and clone size are those reported in that table. The sample table records roughly 400,000 clones; 90% of these occur just once. Approximately 0.55% of the sample comes from the top ten.

The CDR3 covers 18 residues, taking in both the cysteine and the phenylalanine. Left in the record is the CDR3 DNA by itself, 54 bases read in frame from the first base. The germline V gene yields MGHRA for CDR1 and YSYEKL for CDR2. The germline V end is reduced by 5 bases and the J end by 2 bases; junction bases left unmatched: 15. The count of this clone is one. Its antigen is unknown. The input lacks base qualities; no much larger clone sits a single base away. Participants in the prospective study were enrolled through a virtual design, were aged about 18 to 100 years, and lived in about 25 United States geographic areas. In the prospective study, participants were assigned to cohorts based on the clinical history participants reported in a screening survey and a study questionnaire. Recovered participants in ImmuneRACE Cohort 3 were defined as having two consecutive negative NP/OP PCR tests, clearance from a healthcare professional, or resolution of symptoms. Mobile phlebotomists in the prospective study collected whole blood, serum and a nasopharyngeal or oropharyngeal swab from every participant. Additional blood draws and questionnaires over an approximately 2-month period could optionally be provided by prospective study participants. Before DNA extraction, prospective study blood samples were shipped either frozen or at room temperature.

This TCR came from a man between 18 and 29 years old who had recovered from COVID-19. This chain joins TRBV4-1 to TRBJ2-7; 10 of the junction bases match TRBD2. The source material was PBMCs or T cells enriched from blood (not recorded which). In nucleotide form, the sequence is TGCGCCAGCAGCACCCCCTTAGCGGGAGGTGAATCCCCCTACGAGCAGTACTTC. This sequence encodes CASSTPLAGGESPYEQYF.